One sample yielded the 29 T cell receptor beta chains listed below, sequenced in a study of T cell responses to AZD1222 COVID-19 vaccine. Clones were sequenced by immunoSEQ multiplex PCR, and TCRdb holds only the in-frame ones, with some missing. The table records fewer than 130,000 clones, 92% of them present only once. The source was peripheral blood, collected on day 0 of AZD1222 vaccination. The receptors derive from an adult in good health.

The V gene is TRBV29-1, the J gene TRBJ2-7; D gene ambiguous. The V end was cut by 5 bases, the J end by 4 bases, with 9 bases between. The CDR3 length is 11 residues. Germline V lookup: CDR1 SQVTM, CDR2 ANQGSEA. CDR3 residues: CSVTDAYEQYF. For the CDR3, the DNA is TGCAGCGTTACGGACGCTTACGAGCAGTACTTC.

V usage is TRBV9 and J usage is TRBJ1-3, with TRBD1 as a possible D gene (5 bases). This CDR3 region has 15 residues. CDR1 is SGDLS and CDR2 is YYNGEE in the germline V gene. Between the trimmed V and J ends, which lost 4 bases and 3 bases, there was a span of 14 bases. The CDR3, as DNA: TGTGCCAGCAGCTCGAGGATGGGGGTTGGAAACACCATATATTTT. It encodes CASSSRMGVGNTIYF.

The rearrangement uses TRBV11-3 and TRBJ1-6; D possibly corresponds to TRBD1 (6 bases). CDR1 and CDR2 from the germline V gene are SGHNT and YENEEA. V lost 0 bases and J 4 bases, leaving 13 bases between the germline ends. CDR3 size: 17 residues. The CDR3 loop reads CASSLDPSTGYNSPLHF. In DNA form, the CDR3 reads TGTGCCAGCAGCTTAGACCCCTCAACAGGGTATAATTCACCCCTCCACTTT.

The chain uses TRBV10-2 and TRBJ1-2; D uncertain. From germline, CDR1 is WSHSY and CDR2 SAAADI. This CDR3 spans 15 amino acids. The germline V and J ends were trimmed by 0 bases and 2 bases, with 10 bases remaining between them. The CDR3 bases are TGCGCCAGCAGTGAGTCCAAGGTTGGAAACTATGGCTACACCTTC. Protein sequence: CASSESKVGNYGYTF.

This sequence joins TRBV30 and TRBJ1-1; 7 bases fit TRBD1. Germline CDR1 is GTSNPN and CDR2 is SVGIG (reference sequence). With V trimmed by 3 bases and J by 9 bases, 10 bases remained unmatched. This CDR3 region has 13 residues. DNA of the CDR3: TGTGCCTGGAGCCGGGACAGTCTTTATCAAGCTTTCTTT. This encodes CAWSRDSLYQAFF.

This clone was recorded a few times. The chain combines TRBV4-1 with TRBJ2-7, with unresolved D. CDR1 and CDR2 (germline): MGHRA, YSYEKL. The CDR3 is 13 amino acids. Trimming left V 2 bases short and J 3 bases short, with 8 bases between. This CDR3 is CASSQSVIYEQYF. CDR3 nucleotides: TGCGCCAGCAGCCAATCAGTTATCTACGAGCAGTACTTC.

The sample holds a few counts of this clone. This chain links TRBV3-1 (or the pseudogene TRBV3-2) with TRBJ1-2; possible D gene TRBD1, 5 bases. Germline-derived CDR1 and CDR2 are LGHDT and YNNKEL (reference sequence). The CDR3 length is 15 residues. Trimming stripped 1 base from V and 0 bases from J, with 9 bases between. CDR3 sequence reads: CASSQAGGTNYGYTF. The CDR3 DNA follows: TGTGCCAGCAGCCAAGCCGGGGGAACTAACTATGGCTACACCTTC.

The chain is built from TRBV2 and TRBJ1-1, with D perhaps TRBD1 (5 bases). Germline CDR1 reads SNHLY; CDR2 reads FYNNEI. The CDR3 consists of 14 residues. Trimming cost V 4 bases and J 4 bases, with 13 bases left between them. CDR3 amino acids: CASSVTRGGTEAFF. The DNA of the CDR3 is TGTGCCAGCAGTGTAACGAGGGGCGGCACTGAAGCTTTCTTT.

The chain recombines TRBV30 with TRBJ1-1; a possible D gene is TRBD1 (5 bases). The CDR3 extends over 13 amino acids. In germline, CDR1 is GTSNPN, CDR2 SVGIG (reference sequence). With 6 bases removed from V and 0 bases from J, the gap between germline ends came to 11 bases. CDR3 protein: CACDPGLNTEAFF. Written as DNA, the CDR3 is TGTGCCTGTGACCCGGGGCTGAACACTGAAGCTTTCTTT. Combining the CDR3 with reference TRBV30 and TRBJ1-1 gives the whole variable domain SQTIHQWPATLVQPVGSPLSLECTVEGTSNPNLYWYRQAAGRGLQLLFYSVGIGQISSEVPQNLSASRPQDRQFILSSKKLLLSDSGFYLCACDPGLNTEAFFGQGTRLTVV.

The chain recombines TRBV19 with TRBJ2-1, with 8 bases identical to TRBD1. V gave up 2 bases and J gave up 2 bases; unmatched junction bases: 2. This CDR3 is built from 15 residues. Germline CDR1 LNHDA, CDR2 SQIVND (reference sequence). The CDR3 spells CASSIQGATYNEQFF. DNA of the CDR3: TGTGCCAGTAGTATACAGGGGGCCACCTACAATGAGCAGTTCTTC.

The chain combines TRBV19 with TRBJ2-3; 7 bases match TRBD1. The CDR3 loop spans 14 amino acids. J was trimmed by 3 bases and V by 3 bases; bases with no gene match: 3. Germline V gene sequence: CDR1 LNHDA, CDR2 SQIVND (reference sequence). The CDR3: CASSISTGTDTQYF. The CDR3 bases are TGTGCCAGTAGTATTTCGACAGGGACAGATACGCAGTATTTT.

The gene calls are TRBV5-1 and TRBJ2-2; tentative D call: TRBD2 (6 bases). Trimming cost V 7 bases and J 1 base, with 14 bases left between them. The germline gives CDR1 SGHRS, CDR2 YFSETQ. This CDR3 comprises 15 residues. The CDR3 spells CASQFGSRNTGELFF. The CDR3 DNA is TGCGCCAGCCAGTTCGGGAGCAGGAACACCGGGGAGCTGTTTTTT.

The gene calls are TRBV3-1 (or the pseudogene TRBV3-2) and TRBJ2-7; 7 bases are shared with TRBD1. Germline loops: CDR1 LGHDT, CDR2 YNNKEL (reference sequence). V trimming: 7 bases; J trimming: 0 bases; junction bases outside the gene matches: 3. The CDR3 spans 13 residues. For the CDR3, the DNA is TGTGCCAGCACCCGGGACAGCTCCTACGAGCAGTACTTC. It translates to CASTRDSSYEQYF.

This sequence joins TRBV15 and TRBJ1-4; D remains ambiguous. CDR3 length: 16 residues. Germline V lookup: CDR1 LNHNV, CDR2 YYDKDF (reference sequence). Trimming pared 0 bases from V and 1 base from J, leaving 9 bases between. CDR3 bases: TGTGCCACCAGCAGAGACACCGGACGAACTAATGAAAAACTGTTTTTT. Its protein product is CATSRDTGRTNEKLFF.

The sample holds one count of this clone. J is TRBJ1-5 and V is TRBV4-1, with 9 positions matching TRBD1. The CDR3 sequence is 16 residues long. The V and J ends lost 4 bases and 8 bases, in that order; junction bases with no gene match: 12. The germline V gene encodes CDR1 MGHRA and CDR2 YSYEKL. The CDR3 sequence is CASSRTPGQGEEPQHF. The DNA of the CDR3 is TGCGCCAGCAGCCGGACGCCGGGACAGGGAGAAGAGCCCCAGCATTTT.

This chain connects TRBV5-1 to TRBJ2-2, with 9 bases aligning to TRBD1. CDR1 and CDR2 (germline): SGHRS, YFSETQ. With V trimmed by 0 bases and J by 9 bases, 6 bases remained unmatched. The CDR3 runs 15 residues. The CDR3 nucleotides read TGCGCCAGCAGCTTGGGGGACAGGGCCGGCCGGGAGCTGTTTTTT. Amino acid sequence: CASSLGDRAGRELFF.

The chain recombines TRBV5-1 with TRBJ2-2; 10 positions match TRBD1. Germline-derived CDR1 and CDR2 are SGHRS and YFSETQ. Trimming at V came to 9 bases and at J to 5 bases, leaving 7 bases not matched to a gene. This CDR3 contains 14 residues. The CDR3 region is CATQGQGGTGELFF. CDR3 bases: TGCGCCACCCAAGGACAGGGGGGGACCGGGGAGCTGTTTTTT.

The rearrangement uses TRBV28 and TRBJ2-4; TRBD1 might be the D (6 bases). The CDR3 runs to 12 residues. The germline V gene has CDR1 MDHEN and CDR2 SYDVKM. V lost 4 bases and J lost 9, with 10 bases in between. CDR3 nucleotide sequence: TGTGCCAGCAGTTGGGGGCTGGGCATTCAGTACTTC. It is translated as CASSWGLGIQYF.

The chain couples TRBV30 to TRBJ1-1, with TRBD1 identical over 8 bases. The CDR3 totals 15 residues. J gave up 6 bases and V 0 bases, and 9 bases lay outside the gene matches. CDR1 and CDR2 from the germline V gene are GTSNPN and SVGIG (reference sequence). CDR3 in amino acids: CAWSVLAGGASEAFF. As DNA, the CDR3 is TGTGCCTGGAGTGTACTAGCAGGGGGCGCATCTGAAGCTTTCTTT.

The chain has TRBV7-9 and TRBJ1-4; D is uncertain. CDR1 and CDR2 from the germline V gene are SEHNR and FQNEAQ (reference sequence). V was shortened by 3 bases and J by 8 bases, with 10 bases between the two germline ends. The CDR3 totals 13 residues. The CDR3 loop is CASSLEVSEKLFF. DNA of the CDR3: TGTGCCAGCAGCTTGGAGGTTAGCGAAAAACTGTTTTTT.

The chain uses TRBV2 and TRBJ1-1, with 7 nucleotides matching TRBD1. The ends lost 4 bases at V and 0 bases at J; junction bases unmatched: 14. This CDR3 spans 18 amino acids. Germline CDR1 SNHLY, CDR2 FYNNEI. CDR3: CASSAGRGGMVMNTEAFF. For the CDR3, the DNA is TGTGCCAGCAGTGCGGGCAGGGGGGGAATGGTTATGAACACTGAAGCTTTCTTT.

This clone was detected a few times. The CDR3 is CASSSGQDRISPLHF. DNA of the CDR3: TGTGCCAGCAGCTCGGGTCAGGATAGAATCTCACCCCTCCACTTT. The chain joins TRBV5-4 to TRBJ1-6; D not certain. Deletions cut 3 bases from V and 10 bases from J, with 17 bases between. CDR1 is SGHNT and CDR2 is YYREEE in the germline V gene (reference sequence). The CDR3 is made up of 15 amino acids.

The chain is built from TRBV7-9 and TRBJ1-1; 10 nucleotides match TRBD1. CDR1 is SEHNR and CDR2 is FQNEAQ in the germline V gene (reference sequence). The V and J ends lost 5 bases and 4 bases, in that order; junction bases with no gene match: 7. The CDR3 contains 15 residues. The CDR3, as DNA: TGTGCCAGCAGCCCCCGGACAGGGGGGGCCACTGAAGCTTTCTTT. It is translated as CASSPRTGGATEAFF.

In its sample, this clone was seen once. The chain carries TRBV5-1 and TRBJ2-3; D unclear. V lost 4 bases and J lost 4, with 13 bases in between. Germline lookup yields CDR1 SGHRS and CDR2 YFSETQ. The CDR3 has 14 amino acids. Written as DNA, the CDR3 is TGCGCCAGCAGCCTGGAACAGCAATCAGATACGCAGTATTTT. It encodes CASSLEQQSDTQYF. Looking up the rest from reference TRBV5-1 and TRBJ2-3 gives the full variable domain: KAGVTQTPRYLIKTRGQQVTLSCSPISGHRSVSWYQQTPGQGLQFLFEYFSETQRNKGNFPGRFSGRQFSNSRSEMNVSTLELGDSALYLCASSLEQQSDTQYFGPGTRLTVL.

This rearrangement joins TRBV11-2 to TRBJ2-7, with 8 bases lining up with TRBD1. CDR3 length equals 14 residues. The V gene's germline CDR1 is SGHAT and CDR2 FQNNGV. Trimming cost V 1 base and J 6 bases; bases outside gene matches: 5. In DNA, the CDR3 is TGTGCCAGCAGCTTAGTACAGGGGGTCGGCGAGCAGTACTTC. It yields the protein CASSLVQGVGEQYF.

This clone has only one observation. The chain carries TRBV21-1 and TRBJ1-5; the D call of TRBD1 is as the table states it, not checked on the DNA. TRBV21-1 is given as a pseudogene. The CDR3 length is 13 residues. This CDR3 is CASSNRDNQPQHF. Here the CDR3 DNA reads TGTGCCAGCAGCAACAGGGACAATCAGCCCCAGCATTTT.

The CDR3 region is CASSLTTGDGYTF. The DNA of the CDR3 is TGTGCCAGCAGCTTAACGACAGGGGATGGCTACACCTTC. The chain carries TRBV7-9 and TRBJ1-2; 8 bases match TRBD1. V shed 2 bases, J shed 6 bases, and the junction held 2 bases outside the gene matches. The V gene's germline CDR1 is SEHNR and CDR2 FQNEAQ (reference sequence). The length of the CDR3 is 13 residues.

The genes are TRBV18 and TRBJ1-1; D possibly corresponds to TRBD1 (6 bases). Per germline, CDR1 KGHSH and CDR2 LQKENI. The CDR3 spans 13 residues. The ends were cut back, 5 bases at V and 1 base at J, with 8 bases in the middle. In DNA form, the CDR3 reads TGTGCCAGCTCAGGGACACGGAACACTGAAGCTTTCTTT. Its translation is CASSGTRNTEAFF.

This chain uses TRBV7-9 with TRBJ2-1, with 8 bases matching TRBD1. J lost 4 bases, V lost 1 base, and 3 bases had no gene match. Germline V gene lookup returns CDR1 SEHNR and CDR2 FQNEAQ (reference sequence). The CDR3 contains 15 residues. The DNA for the CDR3 is TGTGCCAGCAGCTTAGACAGGGGGTTTTACAATGAGCAGTTCTTC. It encodes CASSLDRGFYNEQFF.